These T cell receptor beta chains were read from a single sample in a study of radiotherapy plus CTLA-4 blockade in lung cancer. Only in-frame clones appear in the TCRdb table, and some are missing; sequencing was by immunoSEQ multiplex PCR. The table shows about 59,000 clones, with around 68% occurring only once. This specimen consisted of peripheral blood, obtained from a patient treated with radiotherapy plus ipilimumab. The receptor set was obtained from a human donor with non-small cell lung cancer whose response to radiotherapy plus ipilimumab could not be evaluated. CDR3s include the opening cysteine and the closing phenylalanine or tryptophan. The order of the fields is J gene, V gene, CDR3 protein.

TRBJ1-5	TRBV19	CATLGREGQPQHF
TRBJ1-2	TRBV13	CASSSGTGAAYGYTF
TRBJ1-2	TRBV13	CASSSGTSYGYTF
TRBJ2-3	TRBV9	CASSVSGLTDTQYF
TRBJ1-6	TRBV30	CACDREYNSPLHF
TRBJ2-7	TRBV28	CASSLGAGREEQYF
TRBJ1-2	TRBV30	CAWIRDRGPYGYTF
TRBJ1-1	TRBV11-2	CASRSLFRVPNTEAFF
TRBJ2-7	TRBV4-1	CASSQRTGEIGEQYF
TRBJ1-2	TRBV18	CASSPQTAGGYTF
TRBJ1-2	TRBV29-1	CSPPAKTPGYTF
TRBJ1-1	TRBV11-3	CASSLREKTEAFF
TRBJ2-7	TRBV5-1	CASSLSSLGYEQYF
TRBJ2-7	TRBV30	CAWSPKGANEQYF
TRBJ2-7	TRBV7-8	CASSGDSYSYEQYF
TRBJ2-1	TRBV7-9	CASSLGALQGRWAYNEQFF
TRBJ1-5	TRBV27	CASRTTGGPQHF
TRBJ1-2	TRBV5-6	CASSLQTAIINYGYTF
TRBJ1-2	TRBV30	CAWGSQGSSNYGYTF
TRBJ1-2	TRBV7-9	CASSPNTNYGYTF
TRBJ1-6	TRBV5-1	CASSYSGQGNSPLHF
TRBJ2-5	TRBV7-2	CASSPQTGGAPETQYF
TRBJ2-6	TRBV5-4	CATASGSGANVLTF
TRBJ2-7	TRBV28	CASSLGTALMYRTYEQYF
TRBJ1-1	TRBV7-9	CASSLKGGGTEAFF
TRBJ1-2	TRBV28	CASSLEGAHGYTF
TRBJ1-2	TRBV27	CASSPHPNYGYTF
TRBJ2-7	TRBV5-1	CASSRGLAGGPDSYEQYF
TRBJ1-3	TRBV7-3	CASSLTGQGAGNTIYF
TRBJ2-7	TRBV7-2	CASSLGGLREQYF
TRBJ1-3	TRBV5-6	CASSFGTGVGGNTIYF
TRBJ1-1	TRBV7-9	CASSLARTGTEAFF
TRBJ2-3	TRBV4-1	CASSQVISGRSLTDTQYF
TRBJ2-3	TRBV6-1	CASSDGAAGIYSSAPDTQYF
TRBJ1-2	TRBV10-3	CAIRAGQASLYGYTF
TRBJ2-7	TRBV7-9	CASRPNQGYEQYF
TRBJ2-2	TRBV9	CASSPQGGLAGTELFF
TRBJ2-1	TRBV23-1	CARGGARLPNEQFF
TRBJ2-2	TRBV19	CASMWDRGTGELFF
TRBJ1-3	TRBV6-1	CASSPQKGTVRYF
TRBJ2-5	TRBV10-3	CAISESPFLWETQYF
TRBJ2-1	TRBV10-3	CAIMGVADGEQFF
TRBJ1-5	TRBV2	CASSIRDRANQPQHF
TRBJ2-2	TRBV4-1	CASSRITGSGELFF